Listed below are T cell receptor beta chains from one sample, sequenced in a study of blood T cell repertoires in COVID-19. TCRdb's copy holds only in-frame clones and misses some; the assay was immunoSEQ multiplex PCR. The repertoire has about 99,000 clones, approximately 89% of them found once; the top ten carry 17%. The sample was peripheral blood. The receptors derive from a woman aged 80 or over in a cohort sampled during active COVID-19. CDR3s include the opening cysteine and the closing phenylalanine or tryptophan. D genes are given only for firm matches. Clone size is stated in some rows and not others, as once, few, many or a class when expanded.

size,D,J,length,V,DNA,CDR3
-,-,TRBJ2-7,14,TRBV5-6,TGTGCCAGCAGCCTGGACAGCCTCTCCTACGAGCAGTACTTC,CASSLDSLSYEQYF
once,-,TRBJ1-1,14,TRBV2,TGTGCCAGCAGTGCGGTCAGGGGCGGATCTGAAGCTTTCTTT,CASSAVRGGSEAFF
-,-,TRBJ1-1,12,TRBV6-5,TGTGCCAGCAGGCGAGGGAACACTGAAGCTTTCTTT,CASRRGNTEAFF
-,-,TRBJ1-4,14,TRBV27,TGTGCCAGCAGTTTTGGGGGGATAGGTGAAAAACTGTTTTTT,CASSFGGIGEKLFF
once,-,TRBJ2-5,15,TRBV9,TGTGCCAGCAGCAGGCGGGGCCGGGTAAGAGAGACCCAGTACTTC,CASSRRGRVRETQYF
-,-,TRBJ2-1,10,TRBV20-1,TGCAGTGCTAACCGGTGGGAGCAGTTCTTC,CSANRWEQFF
-,TRBD2,TRBJ2-1,14,TRBV11-2,TGTGCCAGCAGCTCTGGACTAGTCTACAATGAGCAGTTCTTC,CASSSGLVYNEQFF
-,TRBD1,TRBJ1-2,16,TRBV6-5,TGTGCCAGCAGTTACCGGACAGGGGGCGCCGACTATGGCTACACCTTC,CASSYRTGGADYGYTF
-,-,TRBJ1-1,15,TRBV3-1/TRBV3-2,TGTGCCAGCAGCCAGGTCAGGGTGGGGAACACTGAAGCTTTCTTT,CASSQVRVGNTEAFF
-,TRBD1,TRBJ2-7,16,TRBV19,TGTGCCAGTAGTCCACGTACCGGGACAGGGGGCGACGAGCAGTACTTC,CASSPRTGTGGDEQYF
-,-,TRBJ2-3,13,TRBV27,TGTGCCAGCAGTTTTCGAGAGGGAGATACGCAGTATTTT,CASSFREGDTQYF
-,-,TRBJ2-2,15,TRBV5-1,TGCGCCAGCAGCTTAGTGACAGCGAACACCGGGGAGCTGTTTTTT,CASSLVTANTGELFF
few,-,TRBJ2-1,14,TRBV6-6,TGTGCCAGCAGTTCCGGAGACTACTATAATGAGCAGTTCTTC,CASSSGDYYNEQFF
-,-,TRBJ1-4,14,TRBV28,TGTGCCAGCTGCTATTCGGCAACTAATGAAAAACTGTTTTTT,CASCYSATNEKLFF
-,TRBD2,TRBJ2-5,16,TRBV27,TGTGCCAGCAGTTCCCCTCAAGGACTAGCGGGAGAGACCCAGTACTTC,CASSSPQGLAGETQYF
-,-,TRBJ2-2,14,TRBV24-1,TGTGCCACCAGTGATCCCCAACTCACCGGGGAGCTGTTTTTT,CATSDPQLTGELFF
once,-,TRBJ2-4,20,TRBV23-1,TGCGCCAGCAGTCAATCGGTGGGGCTACCCGCCTATCTAGCCAAAAACATTCAGTACTTC,CASSQSVGLPAYLAKNIQYF
once,TRBD1,TRBJ2-1,11,TRBV24-1,TGTGCCACCAGTGATCGACAGGGGCAGTTCTTC,CATSDRQGQFF
-,-,TRBJ1-2,14,TRBV28,TGTGCCAGCAGTTTAGTGACACAGAGCTATGGCTACACCTTC,CASSLVTQSYGYTF